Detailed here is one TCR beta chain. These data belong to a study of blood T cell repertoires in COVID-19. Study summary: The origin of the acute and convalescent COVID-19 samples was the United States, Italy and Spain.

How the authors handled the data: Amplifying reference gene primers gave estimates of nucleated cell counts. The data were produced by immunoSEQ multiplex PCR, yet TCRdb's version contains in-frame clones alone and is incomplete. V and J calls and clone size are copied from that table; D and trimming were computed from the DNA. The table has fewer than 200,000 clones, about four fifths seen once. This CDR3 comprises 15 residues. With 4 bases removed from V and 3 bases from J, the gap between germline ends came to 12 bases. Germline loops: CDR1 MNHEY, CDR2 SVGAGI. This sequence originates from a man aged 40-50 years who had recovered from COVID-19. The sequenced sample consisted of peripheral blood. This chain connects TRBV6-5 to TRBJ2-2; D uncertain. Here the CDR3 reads CASSFNPLYTGELFF. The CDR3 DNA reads TGTGCCAGCAGTTTCAACCCTCTATACACCGGGGAGCTGTTTTTT.